Listed below are T cell receptor beta chains from one sample, sequenced in a study of CD8+CD57+ T cells in acquired aplastic anemia. TCRdb reprocessed the reads with MiXCR, giving one entry per CDR3 protein. The data contain about 40,000 distinct CDR3 sequences, roughly 69% of them seen just once; the ten biggest clones take up 59%. The material sequenced was sorted CD4+, CD8+, or CD8+CD57+ T cells (not recorded which) from PBMCs. The origin of the receptors is a human donor with aplastic anemia. CDR3s include the opening cysteine and the closing phenylalanine or tryptophan. Fields, in order: clone size, J gene, D gene, V gene, CDR3 DNA, CDR3 protein. The D gene is left open where the match is weak. Clone size appears in some rows only: once, few, many, or a class for an expanded clone.

abundance: few; j_gene: TRBJ2-5; d_gene: TRBD1; v_gene: TRBV24-1; CDR3nt: TGTGCCACCAGTGACCAGCGGACAGGGGAGGAGACCCAGTACTTC; CDR3aa: CATSDQRTGEETQYF
abundance: NA; j_gene: TRBJ2-7; d_gene: TRBD2; v_gene: TRBV5-1; CDR3nt: TGCGCCAGCAGGAGGACTAGCGGGAGCTCCTACGAGCAGTACTTC; CDR3aa: CASRRTSGSSYEQYF
abundance: NA; j_gene: TRBJ2-3; d_gene: TRBD2; v_gene: TRBV10-3; CDR3nt: TGTGCCATCAGTGAGTCGGACTCCCGGGGGGGGCAGTATTTT; CDR3aa: CAISESDSRGGQYF
abundance: NA; j_gene: TRBJ2-7; d_gene: NA; v_gene: TRBV10-3; CDR3nt: TGTGCCATCAAGGGTGAGAACTACTACGAGCAGTACTTC; CDR3aa: CAIKGENYYEQYF
abundance: NA; j_gene: TRBJ2-3; d_gene: NA; v_gene: TRBV29-1; CDR3nt: TGCAGCGTTGCCATCACAGATACGCAGTATTTT; CDR3aa: CSVAITDTQYF
abundance: NA; j_gene: TRBJ2-3; d_gene: NA; v_gene: TRBV27; CDR3nt: TGTGCCAGCAGTTCATTCGGCGGGCCTAGCACAGATACGCAGTATTTT; CDR3aa: CASSSFGGPSTDTQYF
abundance: NA; j_gene: TRBJ1-5; d_gene: NA; v_gene: TRBV19; CDR3nt: TGTGCCAGTAGTATCTGGAGTAATAGCAATCAGCCCCAGCATTTT; CDR3aa: CASSIWSNSNQPQHF
abundance: NA; j_gene: TRBJ2-3; d_gene: TRBD2; v_gene: TRBV15; CDR3nt: TGTGCCACCAGCAGGGGGACTAGCGGGACAGGCACAGATACGCAGTATTTT; CDR3aa: CATSRGTSGTGTDTQYF
abundance: NA; j_gene: TRBJ2-7; d_gene: TRBD1; v_gene: TRBV5-1; CDR3nt: TGCGCCAGCAGCTTGGCTGACAGGGTATACGGAGAGCAGTACTTC; CDR3aa: CASSLADRVYGEQYF
abundance: NA; j_gene: TRBJ2-3; d_gene: NA; v_gene: TRBV6-4; CDR3nt: TGTGCCAGCAGTGAGGCCTACAACACAGATACGCAGTATTTT; CDR3aa: CASSEAYNTDTQYF
abundance: NA; j_gene: TRBJ1-2; d_gene: NA; v_gene: TRBV10-2; CDR3nt: TGCGCCAGCAGTGGTCAGGTTACAGGGACCGATGGCTACACCTTC; CDR3aa: CASSGQVTGTDGYTF
abundance: many; j_gene: TRBJ2-7; d_gene: NA; v_gene: TRBV3-1; CDR3nt: TGTGCCAGCAGCCTCGTAGGACAGTCCTACGAGCAGTACTTC; CDR3aa: CASSLVGQSYEQYF